This is a list of T cell receptor beta chains from one sample in a study of T cells in Graves' hyperthyroidism and ophthalmopathy. MiXCR, applied by TCRdb to the multiplex PCR reads, yields one record per CDR3 protein. Found here are 300,000 to 450,000 distinct CDR3 sequences, approximately 14% of them singletons; the top ten hold roughly a quarter. Specimen: blood. Every receptor here comes from a woman aged 18-29 years with Graves' hyperthyroidism that later progressed to Graves' ophthalmopathy. Each CDR3 is given with its conserved first and last residue. Fields, in order: J gene, D gene, CDR3 length, V gene, clone size, CDR3 DNA, CDR3 protein. D genes are given only for firm matches. Clone size is given for some rows only: seen once, a few or many times, or a class if the clone is expanded.

j_call: TRBJ1-2
d_call: .
cdr3_length: 13
v_call: TRBV28
clone_size: many
cdr3_nt: TGTGCCAGCAGTTTACGTAATCTCTATGGCTACACCTTC
cdr3_aa: CASSLRNLYGYTF

j_call: TRBJ2-1
d_call: TRBD1
cdr3_length: 23
v_call: TRBV10-3
clone_size: few
cdr3_nt: TGTGCCATCAGTGAGCCGGATAGTAACGGGACAGGGGGCCCTTTTGACTACTACAATGAGCAGTTCTTC
cdr3_aa: CAISEPDSNGTGGPFDYYNEQFF

j_call: TRBJ1-2
d_call: .
cdr3_length: 13
v_call: TRBV7-6
clone_size: few
cdr3_nt: TGTGCCGGCAGCCCTGGGGGGGACTATGGCTACACCTTC
cdr3_aa: CAGSPGGDYGYTF

j_call: TRBJ1-5
d_call: TRBD1
cdr3_length: 15
v_call: TRBV28
clone_size: many
cdr3_nt: TGTGCCAGCAGTTGGGGGACAGGGCCCAATCAGCCCCAGCATTTT
cdr3_aa: CASSWGTGPNQPQHF

j_call: TRBJ1-5
d_call: .
cdr3_length: 14
v_call: TRBV13
clone_size: many
cdr3_nt: TGTGCCAGCAGCTTAGGTTGGGATGTACAGCCCCAGCATTTT
cdr3_aa: CASSLGWDVQPQHF

j_call: TRBJ2-4
d_call: TRBD1
cdr3_length: 14
v_call: TRBV5-1
clone_size: few
cdr3_nt: TGCGCCAGCAGTCCGGGACAGGGATCCGACATTCAGTACTTC
cdr3_aa: CASSPGQGSDIQYF

j_call: TRBJ1-2
d_call: .
cdr3_length: 18
v_call: TRBV20-1
clone_size: few
cdr3_nt: TGCAGTGCTAGAAAGCTTACAGGAAGGGGGGGATTTAACTATGGCTACACCTTC
cdr3_aa: CSARKLTGRGGFNYGYTF

j_call: TRBJ2-3
d_call: .
cdr3_length: 15
v_call: TRBV11-2
clone_size: many
cdr3_nt: TGTGCCAGCAGCCAGGTATCCCTTGGTTTAGATACGCAGTATTTT
cdr3_aa: CASSQVSLGLDTQYF

j_call: TRBJ2-3
d_call: TRBD2
cdr3_length: 17
v_call: TRBV7-9
clone_size: .
cdr3_nt: TGTGCCAGCAGCAAACGACTAGCGGCCTCTAGCACAGATACGCAGTATTTT
cdr3_aa: CASSKRLAASSTDTQYF

j_call: TRBJ2-1
d_call: .
cdr3_length: 14
v_call: TRBV9
clone_size: few
cdr3_nt: TGTGCCAGCAGCGTAGCCGGCACCTACAATGAGCAGTTCTTC
cdr3_aa: CASSVAGTYNEQFF

j_call: TRBJ1-2
d_call: TRBD1
cdr3_length: 14
v_call: TRBV6-2/TRBV6-3
clone_size: .
cdr3_nt: TGTCCCAGCACCGCCGGGACAGGGGGCTATGGCTACACCTTC
cdr3_aa: CPSTAGTGGYGYTF

j_call: TRBJ2-2
d_call: .
cdr3_length: 24
v_call: TRBV7-9
clone_size: .
cdr3_nt: .
cdr3_aa: CASSLVIDGGLAGKVASGTGEPFF

j_call: TRBJ2-1
d_call: .
cdr3_length: 14
v_call: TRBV4-1
clone_size: .
cdr3_nt: TGCGCCAGCAGCCAAAGGGTGCGTTACAATGAGCAGTTCTTC
cdr3_aa: CASSQRVRYNEQFF

j_call: TRBJ2-3
d_call: TRBD1
cdr3_length: 15
v_call: TRBV7-9
clone_size: many
cdr3_nt: TGCGCCAGCAGCTTAGGACAGGGAGGTACAGATACGCAGTATTTT
cdr3_aa: CASSLGQGGTDTQYF

j_call: TRBJ1-2
d_call: .
cdr3_length: 16
v_call: TRBV4-1
clone_size: many
cdr3_nt: TGCGCCAGCAGCCAGGGACAAGCTAGGGGCTTTGACGGCTACACCTTC
cdr3_aa: CASSQGQARGFDGYTF

j_call: TRBJ1-1
d_call: .
cdr3_length: 14
v_call: TRBV5-1
clone_size: few
cdr3_nt: TGCGCCAGCAGCCTTACAGGGCCGGCCGCTGAAGCTTTCTTT
cdr3_aa: CASSLTGPAAEAFF

j_call: TRBJ1-2
d_call: TRBD1
cdr3_length: 17
v_call: TRBV18
clone_size: few
cdr3_nt: TGTGCCAGCTCACCTACCTCGGGGACAGGGACCATCTATAGCTACACCTTC
cdr3_aa: CASSPTSGTGTIYSYTF

j_call: TRBJ1-4
d_call: .
cdr3_length: 15
v_call: TRBV28
clone_size: many
cdr3_nt: TGTGCCAGCAGGGGAACTGAAGGGCATAATGAAAAACTGTTTTTT
cdr3_aa: CASRGTEGHNEKLFF

j_call: TRBJ1-5
d_call: .
cdr3_length: 14
v_call: TRBV27
clone_size: few
cdr3_nt: TGTGCCAGCAGTCCCAACAGGGATTATCAGCCCCAGCATTTT
cdr3_aa: CASSPNRDYQPQHF

j_call: TRBJ2-1
d_call: .
cdr3_length: 11
v_call: TRBV7-9
clone_size: many
cdr3_nt: TGTGCCAGCAGCCCCAGGAATGAGCAGTTCTTC
cdr3_aa: CASSPRNEQFF

j_call: TRBJ1-2
d_call: .
cdr3_length: 13
v_call: TRBV3-1
clone_size: many
cdr3_nt: TGTGCCAGCAGCCCCTCGGGGGACTATGGCTACACCTTC
cdr3_aa: CASSPSGDYGYTF

j_call: TRBJ1-5
d_call: .
cdr3_length: 18
v_call: TRBV9
clone_size: few
cdr3_nt: TGTGCCAGCAGCGTAGGGTCTGGGGGGCCCAATAGCAATCAGCCCCAGCATTTT
cdr3_aa: CASSVGSGGPNSNQPQHF

j_call: TRBJ1-2
d_call: .
cdr3_length: 16
v_call: TRBV7-9
clone_size: .
cdr3_nt: TGTGCCAGCAGCCCTGTCTCCCTGGACAACTTCTATGGCTACACCTTC
cdr3_aa: CASSPVSLDNFYGYTF

j_call: TRBJ1-3
d_call: .
cdr3_length: 15
v_call: TRBV9
clone_size: many
cdr3_nt: TGTGCCAGCAGCGTAGAGTTGCACCCTGGAAACACCATATATTTT
cdr3_aa: CASSVELHPGNTIYF

j_call: TRBJ2-4
d_call: .
cdr3_length: 14
v_call: TRBV27
clone_size: .
cdr3_nt: TGTGCCAGCAGTATGAGGGGGCGCGGGGACATTCAGTACTTC
cdr3_aa: CASSMRGRGDIQYF

j_call: TRBJ2-2
d_call: .
cdr3_length: 17
v_call: TRBV3-1
clone_size: few
cdr3_nt: TGTGCCAGCAGCCAAGTTTCTTCCCCAGGGAACACCGGGGAGCTGTTTTTT
cdr3_aa: CASSQVSSPGNTGELFF

j_call: TRBJ2-3
d_call: .
cdr3_length: 15
v_call: TRBV3-1
clone_size: many
cdr3_nt: TGTGCCAGCAGCCAAATGGCAGGGATGAGGGATACGCAGTATTTT
cdr3_aa: CASSQMAGMRDTQYF

j_call: TRBJ2-7
d_call: .
cdr3_length: 12
v_call: TRBV5-1
clone_size: few
cdr3_nt: TGCGCCAGCAGCTTGGTAGAGGACGAGCAGTACTTC
cdr3_aa: CASSLVEDEQYF

j_call: TRBJ2-5
d_call: TRBD2
cdr3_length: 14
v_call: TRBV7-2
clone_size: many
cdr3_nt: TGTGCCAGCAGCCGAAAGGCGGGGGGCGAGACCCAGTACTTC
cdr3_aa: CASSRKAGGETQYF

j_call: TRBJ2-7
d_call: .
cdr3_length: 13
v_call: TRBV9
clone_size: many
cdr3_nt: TGTGCCAGCAGCGTAGGGGACCGCTACGAGCAGTACTTC
cdr3_aa: CASSVGDRYEQYF

j_call: TRBJ2-1
d_call: .
cdr3_length: 15
v_call: TRBV4-1
clone_size: .
cdr3_nt: TGCGCCAGCAGCCAAGATCAACGGCTAGCCGATGAGCAGTTCTTC
cdr3_aa: CASSQDQRLADEQFF

j_call: TRBJ2-1
d_call: TRBD2
cdr3_length: 14
v_call: TRBV20-1
clone_size: many
cdr3_nt: TGCAGTGCTACCCCTAGCGGGAGCTACAATGAGCAGTTCTTC
cdr3_aa: CSATPSGSYNEQFF

j_call: TRBJ2-6
d_call: .
cdr3_length: 14
v_call: TRBV15
clone_size: few
cdr3_nt: TGTGCCACCAGCAGAGACGCCGGGGCCAACGTCCTGACTTTC
cdr3_aa: CATSRDAGANVLTF

j_call: TRBJ1-4
d_call: .
cdr3_length: 13
v_call: TRBV28
clone_size: many
cdr3_nt: TGTGCCAGCAGCCCAACAACTAATGAAAAACTGTTTTTT
cdr3_aa: CASSPTTNEKLFF

j_call: TRBJ2-4
d_call: TRBD2
cdr3_length: 17
v_call: TRBV28
clone_size: .
cdr3_nt: TGTGCCAGCACCGAACTAGCGGGAGGGCAAGCCAAAAACATTCAGTACTTC
cdr3_aa: CASTELAGGQAKNIQYF

j_call: TRBJ2-7
d_call: .
cdr3_length: 14
v_call: TRBV7-2
clone_size: .
cdr3_nt: TGTGCCAGCAGCCCCTGGCGGGGCGGGTACGAGCAGTACTTC
cdr3_aa: CASSPWRGGYEQYF

j_call: TRBJ2-5
d_call: TRBD1
cdr3_length: 15
v_call: TRBV6-1
clone_size: many
cdr3_nt: TGTGCCAGCAGTTATTCCGGGACAGGGGCGGAGACCCAGTACTTC
cdr3_aa: CASSYSGTGAETQYF

j_call: TRBJ1-2
d_call: TRBD1
cdr3_length: 13
v_call: TRBV5-8
clone_size: many
cdr3_nt: TGTGCCAGCAGCAGGGACAGGGACTATGGCTACACCTTC
cdr3_aa: CASSRDRDYGYTF

j_call: TRBJ1-5
d_call: .
cdr3_length: 14
v_call: TRBV28
clone_size: few
cdr3_nt: TGTACCAGCACCCTGGGGGGGGAAGGACAGCCCCAGCATTTT
cdr3_aa: CTSTLGGEGQPQHF

j_call: TRBJ1-1
d_call: .
cdr3_length: 15
v_call: TRBV6-1
clone_size: many
cdr3_nt: TGTGCCAGCAGTGAAGCTCCGACAGTGAACACTGAAGCTTTCTTT
cdr3_aa: CASSEAPTVNTEAFF

j_call: TRBJ2-2
d_call: .
cdr3_length: 15
v_call: TRBV5-1
clone_size: .
cdr3_nt: TGCGCCAGCAGCTTGGTAGCGGCCCACACCGGGGAGCTGTTTTTT
cdr3_aa: CASSLVAAHTGELFF

j_call: TRBJ2-7
d_call: .
cdr3_length: 15
v_call: TRBV2
clone_size: many
cdr3_nt: TGTGCCAGCAGTGCTGGACGGGCGAAGACCTACGAGCAGTACTTC
cdr3_aa: CASSAGRAKTYEQYF

j_call: TRBJ2-1
d_call: .
cdr3_length: 16
v_call: TRBV24-1
clone_size: .
cdr3_nt: TGTGCCACCAGTGATGGGGGCGGGAGCTCCTACAATGAGCAGTTCTTC
cdr3_aa: CATSDGGGSSYNEQFF

j_call: TRBJ2-7
d_call: .
cdr3_length: 15
v_call: TRBV28
clone_size: many
cdr3_nt: TGTGCCAGCAGTCAGTCTCCGACAGGCATGGGGGAGCAGTACTTC
cdr3_aa: CASSQSPTGMGEQYF

j_call: TRBJ2-1
d_call: TRBD1
cdr3_length: 17
v_call: TRBV3-1
clone_size: many
cdr3_nt: TGTGCCAGCAGCCAAGAAGGCACAGGGGCCTCCTACAATGAGCAGTTCTTC
cdr3_aa: CASSQEGTGASYNEQFF

j_call: TRBJ1-2
d_call: TRBD1
cdr3_length: 12
v_call: TRBV4-2
clone_size: many
cdr3_nt: TGTGCCGGAGGGGGCGGGGTCTATGGCTACACCTTC
cdr3_aa: CAGGGGVYGYTF

j_call: TRBJ1-5
d_call: .
cdr3_length: 13
v_call: TRBV7-8
clone_size: few
cdr3_nt: TGTGCCAGCAGCACCCACCAGGGTCAGCCCCAGCATTTT
cdr3_aa: CASSTHQGQPQHF

j_call: TRBJ2-5
d_call: TRBD2
cdr3_length: 16
v_call: TRBV2
clone_size: many
cdr3_nt: TGTGCCAGCACGGGAAGGGCTAGCGGGAGTTTGAAGACCCAGTACTTC
cdr3_aa: CASTGRASGSLKTQYF

j_call: TRBJ1-1
d_call: .
cdr3_length: 23
v_call: TRBV5-6
clone_size: .
cdr3_nt: TGTGCCAGCAGCTTGGCCTGGCCAGCAGATTTTGCCCTCCCAACTCTCATGAACACTGAAGCTTTCTTT
cdr3_aa: CASSLAWPADFALPTLMNTEAFF

j_call: TRBJ2-3
d_call: .
cdr3_length: 17
v_call: TRBV28
clone_size: many
cdr3_nt: TGTGCCAGCAGCTCCTTGGAGGCCTGGAGGGCCACAGATACGCAGTATTTT
cdr3_aa: CASSSLEAWRATDTQYF

j_call: TRBJ2-7
d_call: TRBD1
cdr3_length: 14
v_call: TRBV27
clone_size: many
cdr3_nt: TGTGCCAGCAGTTCCTACAGGGGCGGGTACGAGCAGTACTTC
cdr3_aa: CASSSYRGGYEQYF

j_call: TRBJ1-5
d_call: .
cdr3_length: 13
v_call: TRBV28
clone_size: .
cdr3_nt: TGTGCCAGCACCCCCCTCCAGGATCAGCCCCAGCATTTT
cdr3_aa: CASTPLQDQPQHF

j_call: TRBJ2-3
d_call: TRBD2
cdr3_length: 16
v_call: TRBV10-3
clone_size: many
cdr3_nt: TGTGCCATCGGGGGGACTAGCGGGAGTCCCACAGATACGCAGTATTTT
cdr3_aa: CAIGGTSGSPTDTQYF

j_call: TRBJ2-7
d_call: TRBD2
cdr3_length: 23
v_call: TRBV20-1
clone_size: many
cdr3_nt: TGCAGTGCGTTCTCGCCGGGACAGGGTACTAGCGGGAGTCGGGAGCCGAAAGAATACGAGCAGTACTTC
cdr3_aa: CSAFSPGQGTSGSREPKEYEQYF

j_call: TRBJ2-1
d_call: TRBD2
cdr3_length: 16
v_call: TRBV19
clone_size: once
cdr3_nt: TGTGCCAGTAGTATAGGAAATCCGGGACTAGACAATGAGCAGTTCTTC
cdr3_aa: CASSIGNPGLDNEQFF

j_call: TRBJ1-2
d_call: .
cdr3_length: 13
v_call: TRBV6-5
clone_size: many
cdr3_nt: TGTGCCAGCAGTTACATTCCTAACTATGGCTACACCTTC
cdr3_aa: CASSYIPNYGYTF

j_call: TRBJ2-7
d_call: TRBD1
cdr3_length: 14
v_call: TRBV5-1
clone_size: many
cdr3_nt: TGCGCCAGCAGCTCCGGACAGGGGACCTACGAGCAGTACTTC
cdr3_aa: CASSSGQGTYEQYF

j_call: TRBJ2-1
d_call: .
cdr3_length: 16
v_call: TRBV3-1
clone_size: many
cdr3_nt: TGTGCCAGCAGCCAAGGGGCACTCATCCTATACAATGAGCAGTTCTTC
cdr3_aa: CASSQGALILYNEQFF

j_call: TRBJ1-1
d_call: .
cdr3_length: 11
v_call: TRBV11-2
clone_size: many
cdr3_nt: TGTGCCAGCAGCTCCCAGGGAGGAGCTTTCTTT
cdr3_aa: CASSSQGGAFF